The rows below give T cell receptor beta chains drawn from one sample of a study of T cell repertoires in cytomegalovirus infection. TCRdb used MiXCR to reprocess the reads, holding one entry per CDR3 protein. The table lists 200,000 or so distinct CDR3 sequences, about 39% of them singletons. Their antigens are not known. Material: CD8+ T cells from cultured PBMCs, obtained from culture after CMV antigen stimulation. These receptor sequences come from a human donor in good health (CMV status not recorded). Some clones in this sample may be carry-over from other donors' samples. Each CDR3 is given with its conserved first and last residue. Fields, in order: J gene, V gene, D gene, clone size, CDR3 DNA, CDR3 protein. A D gene is named only where the DNA matches it firmly. Size is omitted from some rows. Given values are once, few, many or a class for expanded clones.

J gene: TRBJ1-6
V gene: TRBV28
D gene: .
clone size: .
CDR3 DNA: TGTGCCAGCCGGTGGAGGTTTGGGAGGGATTCACCCCTCCACTTT
CDR3 protein: CASRWRFGRDSPLHF

J gene: TRBJ1-2
V gene: TRBV7-8
D gene: .
clone size: many
CDR3 DNA: TGTGCCAGCAGCCCCCCCCTACGGGGCTATGGCTACACCTTC
CDR3 protein: CASSPPLRGYGYTF

J gene: TRBJ1-5
V gene: TRBV25-1
D gene: .
clone size: .
CDR3 DNA: TGTGCCAGCAGTGAAACCCGCCCAGGAGGCGATCAGCCCCAGCATTTT
CDR3 protein: CASSETRPGGDQPQHF

J gene: TRBJ2-3
V gene: TRBV29-1
D gene: .
clone size: many
CDR3 DNA: TGCAGCGTTGACTATTTTCCAGATACGCAGTATTTT
CDR3 protein: CSVDYFPDTQYF

J gene: TRBJ1-1
V gene: TRBV7-9
D gene: TRBD1
clone size: .
CDR3 DNA: TGTGCCAGCAGCCTACGAGGTGGACAGGCTTTTGAAGCTTTCTTT
CDR3 protein: CASSLRGGQAFEAFF

J gene: TRBJ1-2
V gene: TRBV6-5
D gene: TRBD1
clone size: .
CDR3 DNA: TGTGCCAGCAGGCGCCGGGACAGGGATGATGGCTACACCTTC
CDR3 protein: CASRRRDRDDGYTF

J gene: TRBJ1-2
V gene: TRBV7-9
D gene: .
clone size: .
CDR3 DNA: TGTGCCAGCAGCTCACCGGACAGTACTACCTATGGCTACACCTTC
CDR3 protein: CASSSPDSTTYGYTF

J gene: TRBJ2-7
V gene: TRBV5-1
D gene: .
clone size: .
CDR3 DNA: TGCGCCAGCAGCTCGTCTTCAGGGTCCCACGAGCAGTACTTC
CDR3 protein: CASSSSSGSHEQYF

J gene: TRBJ2-7
V gene: TRBV7-9
D gene: .
clone size: .
CDR3 DNA: TGTGCCAGCAGCGGAAAAATAAACGAGACGTACTTC
CDR3 protein: CASSGKINETYF

J gene: TRBJ2-1
V gene: TRBV6-6
D gene: TRBD2
clone size: many
CDR3 DNA: TGTGCCAGCAGCACTCCCCCCGGACTAGCGGCGTACAATGAGCAGTTCTTC
CDR3 protein: CASSTPPGLAAYNEQFF

J gene: TRBJ2-7
V gene: TRBV12-3/TRBV12-4
D gene: TRBD1
clone size: .
CDR3 DNA: TGTGCCAGCAGTTTTGGGACAGGGGAAGGCGAGCAGTACTTC
CDR3 protein: CASSFGTGEGEQYF

J gene: TRBJ2-7
V gene: TRBV7-8
D gene: .
clone size: .
CDR3 DNA: TGTGCCAGCAGCTTATTTAGCGTTGAAGGGCAGTACTTC
CDR3 protein: CASSLFSVEGQYF

J gene: TRBJ1-1
V gene: TRBV7-6
D gene: TRBD1
clone size: few
CDR3 DNA: TGTGCCAGCAGCCCGGCAAGGGGGCCGAACACTGAAGCTTTCTTT
CDR3 protein: CASSPARGPNTEAFF

J gene: TRBJ2-1
V gene: TRBV5-4
D gene: .
clone size: few
CDR3 DNA: TGTGCCAGCAGCCCACCCCCCTGGGTTCATGATGAGCAGTTCTTC
CDR3 protein: CASSPPPWVHDEQFF

J gene: TRBJ2-2
V gene: TRBV7-9
D gene: .
clone size: .
CDR3 DNA: TGTGCCAGTCTAGCGCCCGGGGAGCTGTTTTTT
CDR3 protein: CASLAPGELFF

J gene: TRBJ2-1
V gene: TRBV10-3
D gene: .
clone size: .
CDR3 DNA: TGTGCCATCAGTGAAGGAGGGCGGGAAATCTACAATGAGCAGTTCTTC
CDR3 protein: CAISEGGREIYNEQFF